Listed below are T cell receptor beta chains from one sample, sequenced in a study of T cells in Graves' hyperthyroidism and ophthalmopathy. TCRdb reanalysed the multiplex PCR reads using MiXCR and keeps one entry per CDR3 protein. The sample carries 100,000 to 130,000 distinct CDR3 sequences, more than 15% recorded once. The sequencing sample was made of blood. These receptors were taken from a woman aged 50 to 60 with Graves' hyperthyroidism. CDR3s include the opening cysteine and the closing phenylalanine or tryptophan. Each record gives: D gene, clone size, CDR3 length, V gene, J gene, CDR3 protein, CDR3 DNA. A D gene is named only where the DNA matches it firmly. Size tells how often a clone was seen (once, few, many) or the class of an expanded clone, and some rows leave it out.

TRBD1	many	13	TRBV27	TRBJ1-1	CASSVQGGTEAFF	TGTGCCAGCAGTGTACAGGGGGGCACTGAAGCTTTCTTT
TRBD2	many	15	TRBV2	TRBJ2-3	CASSVGTSVADTQYF	TGTGCCAGCAGTGTCGGTACTAGCGTAGCAGATACGCAGTATTTT
.	many	14	TRBV20-1	TRBJ1-2	CSASSEGFGYGYTF	TGCAGTGCTAGTTCGGAGGGTTTCGGCTATGGCTACACCTTC
.	many	14	TRBV20-1	TRBJ1-4	CSATPGTFNEKLFF	TGCAGTGCCACCCCCGGGACCTTTAATGAAAAACTGTTTTTT
TRBD1	many	14	TRBV2	TRBJ1-6	CASSPDRGSSPLHF	TGTGCCAGCAGCCCCGACAGGGGAAGTTCACCCCTCCACTTT
.	many	14	TRBV2	TRBJ1-2	CASSESRASYGYTF	TGTGCCAGCAGTGAGTCGCGAGCGTCGTATGGCTACACCTTC
.	few	15	TRBV28	TRBJ2-5	CAGSLGAQTRETQYF	TGTGCCGGCAGTTTAGGGGCGCAGACTAGAGAGACCCAGTACTTC
.	many	17	TRBV7-3	TRBJ1-1	CASSPTPGPPLNTEAFF	TGTGCCAGCAGCCCTACCCCGGGACCTCCCTTGAACACTGAAGCTTTCTTT
.	many	16	TRBV7-9	TRBJ2-2	CASSHPTQDPTGELFF	TGTGCCAGCAGCCACCCGACGCAGGACCCGACCGGGGAGCTGTTTTTT
.	many	13	TRBV7-2	TRBJ2-1	CASSSRANNEQFF	TGTGCCAGCAGCTCGAGGGCGAACAATGAGCAGTTCTTC
.	many	13	TRBV2	TRBJ2-7	CASMTGEWYEQYF	TGTGCCAGCATGACGGGGGAGTGGTACGAGCAGTACTTC
.	many	12	TRBV7-9	TRBJ1-1	CASSLQNTEAFF	TGTGCCAGCAGCCTCCAGAACACTGAAGCTTTCTTT
.	few	11	TRBV18	TRBJ2-7	CASSLGDEQYF	TGTGCCAGCTCACTTGGGGACGAGCAGTACTTC
TRBD2	.	15	TRBV6-1	TRBJ2-5	CASSPSGRARETQYF	TGTGCCAGCAGTCCCAGCGGGAGGGCCCGGGAGACCCAGTACTTC